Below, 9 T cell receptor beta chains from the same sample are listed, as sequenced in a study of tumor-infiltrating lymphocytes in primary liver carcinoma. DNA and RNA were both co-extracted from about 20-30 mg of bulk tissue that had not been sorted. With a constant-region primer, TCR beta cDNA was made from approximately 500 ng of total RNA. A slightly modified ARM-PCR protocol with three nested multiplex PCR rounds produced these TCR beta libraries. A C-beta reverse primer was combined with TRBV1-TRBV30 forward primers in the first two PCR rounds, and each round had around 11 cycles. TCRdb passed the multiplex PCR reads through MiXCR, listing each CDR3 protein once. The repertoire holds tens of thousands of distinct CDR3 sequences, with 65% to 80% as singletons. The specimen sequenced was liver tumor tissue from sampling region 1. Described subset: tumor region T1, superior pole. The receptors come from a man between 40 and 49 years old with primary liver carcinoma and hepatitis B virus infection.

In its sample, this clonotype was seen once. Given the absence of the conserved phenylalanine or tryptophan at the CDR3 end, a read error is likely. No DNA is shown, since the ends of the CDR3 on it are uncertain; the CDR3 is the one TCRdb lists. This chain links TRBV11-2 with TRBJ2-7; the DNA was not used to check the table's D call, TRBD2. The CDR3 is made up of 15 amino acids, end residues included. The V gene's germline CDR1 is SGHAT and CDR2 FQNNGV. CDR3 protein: CASSLDRGRSYGRYS.

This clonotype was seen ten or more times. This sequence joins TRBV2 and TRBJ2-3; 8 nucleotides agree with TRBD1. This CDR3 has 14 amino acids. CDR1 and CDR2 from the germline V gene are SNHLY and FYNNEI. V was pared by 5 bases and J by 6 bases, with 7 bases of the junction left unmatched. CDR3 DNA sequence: TGTGCCAGCAGTAGGGACAGGCGAGGGGATACGCAGTATTTT. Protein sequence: CASSRDRRGDTQYF.

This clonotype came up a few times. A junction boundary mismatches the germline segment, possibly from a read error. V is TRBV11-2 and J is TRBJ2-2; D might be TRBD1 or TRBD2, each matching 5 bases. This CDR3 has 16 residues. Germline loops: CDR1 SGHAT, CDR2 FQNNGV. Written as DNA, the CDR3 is TGTGCCAGCTGCCCCGAACCCGGGACGGACACCGAGGAGCTGTTTTTT. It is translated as CASCPEPGTDTEELFF.

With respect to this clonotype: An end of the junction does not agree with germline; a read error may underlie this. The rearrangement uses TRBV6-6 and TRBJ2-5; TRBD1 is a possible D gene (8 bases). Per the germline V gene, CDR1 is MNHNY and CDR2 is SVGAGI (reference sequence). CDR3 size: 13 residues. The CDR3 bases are TGTGCCTGCAGGCAGGGGGCGGGAGAGATCCAGTACTTC. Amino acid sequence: CACRQGAGEIQYF.

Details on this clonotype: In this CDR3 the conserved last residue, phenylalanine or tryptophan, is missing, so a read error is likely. For the CDR3, the DNA is TGTGCTAGCAGCCCTCCCGGACTAGCGGGAGTAGAGACCCAGTACATC. Protein: CASSPPGLAGVETQYI. V gene TRBV11-2 combines with J gene TRBJ2-5; 13 bases match TRBD2. The CDR3 loop spans 16 amino acids. Per germline, CDR1 SGHAT and CDR2 FQNNGV.

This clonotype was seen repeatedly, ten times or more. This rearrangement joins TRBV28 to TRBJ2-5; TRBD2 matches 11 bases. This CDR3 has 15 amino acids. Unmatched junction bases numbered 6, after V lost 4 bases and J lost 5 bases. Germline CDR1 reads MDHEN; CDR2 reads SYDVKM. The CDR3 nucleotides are TGTGCCAGCAGTTCCATAGCGGGAGGGCCGGAGACCCAGTACTTC. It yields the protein CASSSIAGGPETQYF.

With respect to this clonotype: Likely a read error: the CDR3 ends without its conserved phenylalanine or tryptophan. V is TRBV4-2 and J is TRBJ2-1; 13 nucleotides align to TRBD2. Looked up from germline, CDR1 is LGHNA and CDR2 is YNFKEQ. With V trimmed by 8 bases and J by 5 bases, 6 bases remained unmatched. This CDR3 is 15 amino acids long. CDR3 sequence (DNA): TGTGCCAGCGTAACCGGGACTAGCGGGGACAATGAGCAGTTCTCC. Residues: CASVTGTSGDNEQFS.

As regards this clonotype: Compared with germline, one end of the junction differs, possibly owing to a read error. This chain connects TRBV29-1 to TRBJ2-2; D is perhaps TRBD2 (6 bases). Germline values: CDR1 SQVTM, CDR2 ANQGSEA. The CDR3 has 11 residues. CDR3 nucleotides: TGCAGCGTCCAGAATACCGGGGGGCTGTTTTTT. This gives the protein CSVQNTGGLFF.

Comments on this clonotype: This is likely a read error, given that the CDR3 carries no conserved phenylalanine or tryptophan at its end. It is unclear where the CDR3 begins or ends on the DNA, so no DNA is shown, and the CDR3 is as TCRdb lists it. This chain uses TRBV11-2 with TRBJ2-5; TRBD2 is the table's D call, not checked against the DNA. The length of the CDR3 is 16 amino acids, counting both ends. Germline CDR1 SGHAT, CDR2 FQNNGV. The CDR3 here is CASSPELAGGVETQYI.